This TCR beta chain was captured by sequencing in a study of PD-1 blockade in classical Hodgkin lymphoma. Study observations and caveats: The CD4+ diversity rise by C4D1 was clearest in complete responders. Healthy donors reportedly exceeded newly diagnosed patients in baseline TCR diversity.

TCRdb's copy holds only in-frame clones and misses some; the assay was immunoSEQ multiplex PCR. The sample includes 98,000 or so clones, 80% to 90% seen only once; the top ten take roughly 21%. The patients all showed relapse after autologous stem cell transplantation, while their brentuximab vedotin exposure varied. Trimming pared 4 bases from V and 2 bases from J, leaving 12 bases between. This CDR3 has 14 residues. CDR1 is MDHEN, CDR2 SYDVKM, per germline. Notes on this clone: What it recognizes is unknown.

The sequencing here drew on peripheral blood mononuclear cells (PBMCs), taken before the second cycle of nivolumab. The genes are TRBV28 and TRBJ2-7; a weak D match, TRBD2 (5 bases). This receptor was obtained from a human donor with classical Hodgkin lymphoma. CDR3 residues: CASSSRPGTYEQYF. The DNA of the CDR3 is TGTGCCAGCAGTTCAAGACCGGGGACCTACGAGCAGTACTTC. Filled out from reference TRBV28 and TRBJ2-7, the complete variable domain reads DVKVTQSSRYLVKRTGEKVFLECVQDMDHENMFWYRQDPGLGLRLIYFSYDVKMKEKGDIPEGYSVSREKKERFSLILESASTNQTSMYLCASSSRPGTYEQYFGPGTRLTVT.